The 16 T cell receptor beta chains below were found in one sample sequenced in a study of blood T cell repertoires in COVID-19. Some clones are missing from TCRdb's copy, which holds only in-frame ones; the method was immunoSEQ multiplex PCR. The profile shows 150,000 to 200,000 clones, approximately 89% of them singletons. Sequenced sample: PBMCs or T cells enriched from blood (not recorded which). These receptors all stem from a woman between 40 and 55 years old with acute COVID-19.

The chain joins TRBV3-1 (or the pseudogene TRBV3-2) to TRBJ2-1, with D perhaps matching TRBD2 (6 bases). The CDR3 is 15 residues long. V lost 3 bases to trimming and J lost 3 bases, with 12 bases between them. From germline, CDR1 is LGHDT and CDR2 YNNKEL (reference sequence). The chain's CDR3 is CASSQSRDFYNEQFF. In nucleotides, the CDR3 is TGTGCCAGCAGCCAGTCGCGGGACTTCTACAATGAGCAGTTCTTC.

J is TRBJ1-2 and V is TRBV6-5, with 7 bases matching TRBD1. Germline-derived CDR1 and CDR2 are MNHEY and SVGAGI. This CDR3 spans 15 amino acids. With V trimmed by 6 bases and J by 0 bases, 7 bases remained unmatched. Here the CDR3 reads CASSLKTGANYGYTF. The DNA of the CDR3 is TGTGCCAGCAGCCTGAAAACAGGGGCTAACTATGGCTACACCTTC.

The V and J genes are TRBV2 and TRBJ1-5, with TRBD1 matching over 7 bases. Germline lookup yields CDR1 SNHLY and CDR2 FYNNEI. V lost 7 bases and J lost 2; bases outside the gene matches: 11. CDR3 size: 16 residues. The CDR3 DNA sequence: TGTGCCAGCACTCGGGACAGCTTGGTCGGCAATCAGCCCCAGCATTTT. This translates into CASTRDSLVGNQPQHF.

CDR3 bases: TGTGCCAGAAGCTTAGAGCGGACGGTTCAACATGGGACTAATGAAAAACTGTTTTTT. This codes for CARSLERTVQHGTNEKLFF. The chain joins TRBV7-5 to TRBJ1-4. TRBV7-5 is deemed a pseudogene. This CDR3 has 19 residues.

V and J are TRBV28 and TRBJ2-5, with 12 nucleotides matching TRBD2. The CDR3 contains 15 residues. Germline V gene lookup returns CDR1 MDHEN and CDR2 SYDVKM. J gave up 3 bases and V 6 bases, and 5 bases lay outside the gene matches. Here the CDR3 DNA reads TGTGCCAGCAGCCGGAGACTAGCGGGGGAAGAGACCCAGTACTTC. It codes for CASSRRLAGEETQYF.

V is TRBV12-3 or TRBV12-4 and J is TRBJ1-2; weak D call: TRBD1 (5 bases). Between the trimmed V and J ends, which lost 3 bases and 8 bases, there was a span of 10 bases. The CDR3 has 12 amino acids. CDR3 bases: TGTGCCAGCAGTTTGGGGGGTTTCGGCTACACCTTC. The encoded protein is CASSLGGFGYTF.

The gene calls are TRBV18 and TRBJ2-7; TRBD2 agrees at 11 bases. CDR3 length: 15 residues. After removal of 5 bases from V and 3 bases from J, the junction contained 6 bases not matched to a gene. CDR1 and CDR2 (germline): KGHSH, LQKENI. CDR3 in amino acids: CASSKLAGVVYEQYF. The CDR3 coding sequence is TGTGCCAGCTCAAAACTAGCGGGAGTCGTCTACGAGCAGTACTTC.

This chain connects TRBV9 to TRBJ2-7; possibly TRBD1 for D (6 bases). Germline CDR1 is SGDLS and CDR2 is YYNGEE. The V end lost 3 bases, the J end lost 2 bases, and 12 bases lay between the germline ends. There are 14 residues in the CDR3. CDR3 loop: CASSETGRAYEQYF. CDR3 bases: TGTGCCAGCAGCGAGACAGGCAGGGCCTACGAGCAGTACTTC.

This sequence joins TRBV7-6 and TRBJ1-6, with 8 bases fitting TRBD1. The CDR3 loop spans 16 amino acids. The junction had 13 bases not matched to a gene; V was cut back by 5 bases and J by 10 bases. The germline CDR1 and CDR2 sequences are SGHVS and FNYEAQ. The DNA for the CDR3 is TGTGCCAGCAGCCCTTTGGCAGGGGGCTCGGTATCACCCCTCCACTTT. It codes for CASSPLAGGSVSPLHF.

This chain uses TRBV7-8 with TRBJ2-5; 8 bases line up with TRBD1. This CDR3 contains 17 residues. V gave up 5 bases and J gave up 2 bases; unmatched junction bases: 13. Germline CDR1 reads SGHVS; CDR2 reads FQNEAQ. This CDR3 is CASSPGTGGYRQETQYF. CDR3 in DNA: TGTGCCAGCAGCCCAGGGACAGGAGGGTATCGGCAAGAGACCCAGTACTTC.

The chain is built from TRBV2 and TRBJ2-3, with TRBD2 identical over 10 bases. This CDR3 comprises 16 residues. With V trimmed by 10 bases and J by 2 bases, 12 bases remained unmatched. The germline V gene encodes CDR1 SNHLY and CDR2 FYNNEI. The CDR3 loop reads CATGIAGGAITDTQYF. The DNA of the CDR3 is TGTGCCACCGGGATAGCGGGGGGCGCCATCACAGATACGCAGTATTTT.

V and J are TRBV9 and TRBJ2-1; D possibly corresponds to TRBD1 (6 bases). The germline V gene encodes CDR1 SGDLS and CDR2 YYNGEE. The CDR3 is 15 amino acids. V lost 0 bases and J 6 bases, leaving 13 bases between the germline ends. This CDR3 is CASSVANRVTNEQFF. The CDR3 bases are TGTGCCAGCAGCGTAGCGAACAGGGTGACCAATGAGCAGTTCTTC. Looking up the rest from reference TRBV9 and TRBJ2-1 gives the full variable domain: DSGVTQTPKHLITATGQRVTLRCSPRSGDLSVYWYQQSLDQGLQFLIQYYNGEERAKGNILERFSAQQFPDLHSELNLSSLELGDSALYFCASSVANRVTNEQFFGPGTRLTVL.

The V call is TRBV30, the J call TRBJ1-4, with D possibly TRBD1 on 5 matching bases. V gave up 1 base and J gave up 5 bases, with 14 bases separating them. The CDR3 covers 15 residues. Germline V CDR1 and CDR2: GTSNPN, SVGIG (reference sequence). The CDR3 loop is CAWSGLGAINEKLFF. CDR3 coding DNA: TGTGCCTGGAGTGGATTAGGGGCCATAAATGAAAAACTGTTTTTT.

The chain joins TRBV5-8 to TRBJ1-2, with D uncertain. The CDR3 spans 13 residues. Germline V gives CDR1 SGHTS, CDR2 YDEGEE. Trimming cost V 1 base and J 2 bases, with 6 bases left between them. The CDR3, as DNA: TGTGCCAGCAGCTTGAACCAGAACTATGGCTACACCTTC. This sequence encodes CASSLNQNYGYTF.

The chain has TRBV11-2 and TRBJ2-7; possible D gene TRBD2, 6 bases. The CDR3 contains 13 residues. V was shortened by 0 bases and J by 6 bases, with 9 bases between the two germline ends. Germline V gene sequence: CDR1 SGHAT, CDR2 FQNNGV. The CDR3 protein is CASSLDYGGEQYF. In DNA, the CDR3 is TGTGCCAGCAGCTTAGACTACGGGGGCGAGCAGTACTTC.

Points on this clone: It may be a read error: a sequence one base away is much more abundant. V usage is TRBV2 and J usage is TRBJ1-1; 12 nucleotides agree with TRBD1. Germline loops: CDR1 SNHLY, CDR2 FYNNEI. There are 13 residues in the CDR3. The trim removed 8 bases at V and 6 bases at J, leaving 4 bases unmatched. CDR3 region: CASGGQGASEAFF. The CDR3 DNA reads as TGTGCCAGCGGGGGACAGGGGGCTTCTGAAGCTTTCTTT.